This entry describes one T cell receptor beta chain. The antigen remains undetermined. This sample was taken from a study of post-analysis software for immune sequencing data. Study information: Relapsing-remitting, secondary progressive and progressive-relapsing forms of multiple sclerosis all featured among disease courses. Broader study findings: Patients had higher frequencies than controls of five TRBV segments, including TRBV5-6, TRBV5-1 and TRBV20-1. Significantly decreased normalized Chao1 diversity was recorded for multiple sclerosis patients relative to controls.

cDNA libraries of TCR beta carried unique molecular identifiers. Roughly 500,000 cDNA molecules came from 1 to 10 million T cells. One entry per CDR3 protein results from TCRdb running MiXCR on the PCR reads. The table shows roughly 870,000 distinct CDR3 sequences, with about 53% occurring only once. CDR3 length: 15 residues. Trimming left V 0 bases short and J 4 bases short, with 14 bases between. The V gene's germline CDR1 is SGDLS and CDR2 YYNGEE. The receptor's source is a girl aged 10-17 years with multiple sclerosis. This chain links TRBV9 with TRBJ2-7, with D possibly matching TRBD1 (5 bases). The sequencing input was blood. CDR3 sequence: CASSVEGNQGYEQYF. The CDR3 coding sequence is TGTGCCAGCAGCGTAGAGGGTAACCAGGGATACGAGCAGTACTTC.